Following are 30 T cell receptor beta chains from one sample sequenced in a study of neoadjuvant anti-PD-1 for oral cavity cancer. Here immunoSEQ multiplex PCR was the method, and the copy in TCRdb shows in-frame clones only, minus some. Here the sample spans tens of thousands of clones, roughly 29% being singletons. Time point meaning: after neoadjuvant nivolumab, at surgical resection. Specimen: tumor tissue, collected after nivolumab (anti-PD-1) treatment. All receptors come from a person aged 35 to 85 with oral cavity squamous cell carcinoma.

This clone was seen only once. This rearrangement joins TRBV29-1 to TRBJ2-7; no clear D gene. CDR1 SQVTM and CDR2 ANQGSEA come from the germline V gene. This CDR3 has 12 amino acids. The germline V and J ends were trimmed by 2 bases and 2 bases, with 7 bases remaining between them. In nucleotides, the CDR3 is TGCAGCGTTGAACTTGGAACCTACGAGCAGTACTTC. It yields the protein CSVELGTYEQYF.

The chain combines TRBV9 with TRBJ1-1; D remains ambiguous. The germline V gene has CDR1 SGDLS and CDR2 YYNGEE. This CDR3 spans 15 amino acids. V shed 3 bases and J shed 1 base, with 13 bases lying between them. The CDR3 bases are TGTGCCAGCAGCGGGAGGGAAGGAGCGAACACTGAAGCTTTCTTT. Encoded protein: CASSGREGANTEAFF.

This clone is a singleton in its sample. V is TRBV28 and J is TRBJ2-5, with 8 bases matching TRBD1. The CDR3 has 13 residues. The ends lost 3 bases at V and 5 bases at J; junction bases unmatched: 2. Germline-derived CDR1 and CDR2 are MDHEN and SYDVKM. The CDR3 DNA reads TGTGCCAGCAGTTTCGGGACAGGCGAGACCCAGTACTTC. It codes for CASSFGTGETQYF. The entire variable domain, with the rest obtained from reference TRBV28 and TRBJ2-5, is as follows: DVKVTQSSRYLVKRTGEKVFLECVQDMDHENMFWYRQDPGLGLRLIYFSYDVKMKEKGDIPEGYSVSREKKERFSLILESASTNQTSMYLCASSFGTGETQYFGPGTRLLVL.

This sequence joins TRBV30 and TRBJ2-2; TRBD2 aligns across 7 bases. Germline-derived CDR1 and CDR2 are GTSNPN and SVGIG (reference sequence). The CDR3 covers 15 residues. The V gene end was trimmed by 0 bases and the J gene end by 1 base; junction bases not matched to a gene: 2. The CDR3 reads CAWSVLARNTGELFF. The CDR3 DNA reads TGTGCCTGGAGTGTACTAGCGCGGAACACCGGGGAGCTGTTTTTT.

The gene calls are TRBV6-5 and TRBJ1-2; no definite D call. The CDR3 covers 14 residues. The V and J ends lost 5 bases and 5 bases respectively, with 15 bases between them. CDR1 and CDR2 (germline): MNHEY, SVGAGI. The DNA for the CDR3 is TGTGCCAGCAGTCCCCACGAGCTTATGTATGGCTACACCTTC. This gives the protein CASSPHELMYGYTF.

The genes are TRBV10-2 and TRBJ1-1; a possible D gene is TRBD1 (5 bases). V lost 5 bases to trimming and J lost 0 bases, with 10 bases between them. The CDR3 length is 14 residues. Germline loops: CDR1 WSHSY, CDR2 SAAADI. The chain's CDR3 is CASSQKGMNTEAFF. Written as DNA, the CDR3 is TGCGCCAGCAGTCAGAAGGGGATGAACACTGAAGCTTTCTTT.

This chain connects TRBV25-1 to TRBJ2-5; D call uncertain. This CDR3 spans 14 amino acids. CDR1 and CDR2 (germline): MGHDK, SYGVNS. V shed 3 bases and J shed 3 bases, with 11 bases lying between them. The CDR3 sequence: CASSDPPPEETQYF. The CDR3 DNA reads as TGTGCCAGCAGTGACCCCCCTCCGGAAGAGACCCAGTACTTC.

The rearrangement joins TRBV28 to TRBJ2-7, with 11 bases aligning to TRBD1. The trim removed 5 bases at V and 5 bases at J, leaving 5 bases unmatched. The CDR3 contains 14 residues. Germline V gene data show CDR1 as MDHEN and CDR2 as SYDVKM. The CDR3 sequence is CASSAGQGVHEQYF. The CDR3, as DNA: TGTGCCAGCAGTGCGGGACAGGGGGTGCACGAGCAGTACTTC.

This clone has only a few counts. The chain joins TRBV30 to TRBJ1-5; D is unresolved. Trimming cost V 5 bases and J 0 bases, with 8 bases left between them. Looked up from germline, CDR1 is GTSNPN and CDR2 is SVGIG (reference sequence). CDR3 size: 13 residues. CDR3 sequence reads: CAWEDDSNQPQHF. In nucleotides, the CDR3 is TGTGCCTGGGAGGACGATAGCAATCAGCCCCAGCATTTT.

The CDR3 DNA reads TGTGCCAGTAGTATAGACATCCTAACAAACACTGAAGCTTTCTTT. As protein: CASSIDILTNTEAFF. This sequence joins TRBV19 and TRBJ1-1; no definite D call. Germline V gene lookup returns CDR1 LNHDA and CDR2 SQIVND (reference sequence). This CDR3 region has 15 residues. The V gene lost 0 bases and the J gene lost 2 bases, with 10 bases spanning the gap.

The gene calls are TRBV27 and TRBJ1-1; D gene uncertain. Trimming stripped 5 bases from V and 10 bases from J, with 26 bases between. The CDR3 runs to 16 residues. The germline V gene encodes CDR1 MNHEY and CDR2 SMNVEV (reference sequence). DNA of the CDR3: TGTGCCAGCAGTGTTAACCCCCCGGGGTTCGGCTCGGGAGCTTTCTTT. This encodes CASSVNPPGFGSGAFF.

This chain joins TRBV5-4 and TRBJ1-2; D not certain. The V end was cut by 3 bases, the J end by 6 bases, with 12 bases between. CDR3 length: 13 residues. Germline loops: CDR1 SGHNT, CDR2 YYREEE (reference sequence). Written as DNA, the CDR3 is TGTGCCAGCAGCTCACCCTTAACAGATGGCTACACCTTC. This encodes CASSSPLTDGYTF.

This rearrangement joins TRBV7-6 to TRBJ2-1, with a possible D match to TRBD2 (6 bases). The germline V and J ends were trimmed by 5 bases and 4 bases, with 15 bases remaining between them. The germline V gene encodes CDR1 SGHVS and CDR2 FNYEAQ. This CDR3 contains 15 residues. CDR3 sequence reads: CASSVQRVSYNEQFF. The CDR3 bases are TGTGCCAGCAGCGTCCAGCGGGTTTCTTACAATGAGCAGTTCTTC.

The gene calls are TRBV9 and TRBJ2-2; 12 nucleotides line up with TRBD2. V shed 0 bases, J shed 4 bases, and the junction held 1 base outside the gene matches. Per germline, CDR1 SGDLS and CDR2 YYNGEE. This CDR3 is built from 16 residues. The CDR3 region is CASSVGTSGTTGELFF. The DNA for the CDR3 is TGTGCCAGCAGCGTAGGGACTAGCGGGACCACCGGGGAGCTGTTTTTT.

The chain is built from TRBV4-1 and TRBJ2-5; possibly TRBD1 for D (5 bases). Trimming shortened V by 4 bases and J by 1 base, and 13 bases separated the two germline ends. The CDR3 has 15 amino acids. From germline, CDR1 is MGHRA and CDR2 YSYEKL. CDR3 protein: CASSPRQTVQETQYF. Here the CDR3 DNA reads TGCGCCAGCAGCCCACGTCAGACAGTCCAAGAGACCCAGTACTTC.

This chain uses TRBV12-5 with TRBJ1-3; D uncertain. This CDR3 is 17 amino acids long. Trimming cost V 1 base and J 0 bases, with 13 bases left between them. Germline lookup yields CDR1 LGHNT and CDR2 FRNRAP. The CDR3: CASGLGADLISGNTIYF. The CDR3 DNA reads as TGTGCTAGTGGTTTGGGAGCTGATCTTATCTCTGGAAACACCATATATTTT.

The chain recombines TRBV15 with TRBJ2-1; D is ambiguous. The germline CDR1 and CDR2 sequences are LNHNV and YYDKDF (reference sequence). The V gene lost 6 bases and the J gene lost 2 bases, with 8 bases spanning the gap. The CDR3 runs to 13 residues. The CDR3 region is CATRVSTYNEQFF. The CDR3 nucleotides are TGTGCCACCAGAGTTAGCACCTACAATGAGCAGTTCTTC. The full variable domain, rest sourced from reference TRBV15 and TRBJ2-1, is DAMVIQNPRYQVTQFGKPVTLSCSQTLNHNVMYWYQQKSSQAPKLLFHYYDKDFNNEADTPDNFQSRRPNTSFCFLDIRSPGLGDTAMYLCATRVSTYNEQFFGPGTRLTVL.

The chain uses TRBV19 and TRBJ1-3; D uncertain. In germline, CDR1 is LNHDA, CDR2 SQIVND (reference sequence). V shed 3 bases and J shed 1 base, with 10 bases lying between them. The CDR3 runs to 15 residues. This chain's CDR3 is CASSIFDGSGNTIYF. The DNA for the CDR3 is TGTGCCAGTAGTATCTTTGATGGTTCTGGAAACACCATATATTTT.

The table lists this clone with a few counts. V usage is TRBV19 and J usage is TRBJ2-7; 7 bases line up with TRBD1. Germline CDR1 reads LNHDA; CDR2 reads SQIVND (reference sequence). The CDR3 extends over 15 amino acids. V lost 2 bases, J lost 2 bases, and 6 bases stayed unmatched. The chain's CDR3 is CASSIPGQPPYEQYF. The CDR3 DNA follows: TGTGCCAGTAGTATACCGGGACAGCCCCCCTACGAGCAGTACTTC.

V is TRBV7-9 and J is TRBJ1-2; a possible D gene is TRBD1 (6 bases). Germline CDR1 reads SEHNR; CDR2 reads FQNEAQ (reference sequence). V lost 5 bases and J 4 bases, leaving 14 bases between the germline ends. The CDR3 is 14 residues long. The CDR3 protein is CASSRQAMAYGYTF. Here the CDR3 DNA reads TGTGCCAGCAGCAGACAGGCAATGGCCTATGGCTACACCTTC.

The sample holds a few counts of this clone. V gene TRBV19 combines with J gene TRBJ1-1; 8 positions match TRBD1. The junction had 11 bases not matched to a gene; V was cut back by 4 bases and J by 1 base. Germline assignment: CDR1 LNHDA and CDR2 SQIVND (reference sequence). The CDR3 length is 17 residues. The CDR3 reads CASSKAGGTPKNTEAFF. CDR3 sequence (DNA): TGTGCCAGTAGTAAGGCAGGGGGCACCCCCAAGAACACTGAAGCTTTCTTT.

V usage is TRBV15 and J usage is TRBJ2-7, with TRBD1 matching 10 bases. Trimming at V came to 5 bases and at J to 6 bases, leaving 7 bases not matched to a gene. Germline lookup yields CDR1 LNHNV and CDR2 YYDKDF (reference sequence). The CDR3 runs 14 residues. CDR3 region: CATSHGTGAGEQYF. The DNA for the CDR3 is TGTGCCACCAGCCACGGGACAGGGGCTGGCGAGCAGTACTTC.

The chain recombines TRBV5-1 with TRBJ2-2; 10 nucleotides match TRBD1. The CDR3 consists of 16 residues. With 1 base clipped from V and 8 bases from J, the junction kept 8 bases outside the gene matches. Germline V gene data show CDR1 as SGHRS and CDR2 as YFSETQ. The CDR3 reads CASSLFGTGDSGELFF. CDR3 in DNA: TGCGCCAGCAGCTTGTTCGGGACAGGGGATTCTGGGGAGCTGTTTTTT.

This clone has just a few counts. The chain carries TRBV4-2 and TRBJ2-7; a possible D gene is TRBD1 (5 bases). From germline, CDR1 is LGHNA and CDR2 YNFKEQ. V lost 0 bases and J lost 13, with 16 bases in between. This CDR3 comprises 13 residues. CDR3 loop: CASSQDLRTDTYF. CDR3 in DNA: TGTGCCAGCAGCCAAGATCTTAGGACGGACACCTACTTC.

This clone was detected a few times. The rearrangement joins TRBV29-1 to TRBJ2-3; 8 nucleotides agree with TRBD2. Germline lookup yields CDR1 SQVTM and CDR2 ANQGSEA. J gave up 5 bases and V 1 base, and 8 bases lay outside the gene matches. The CDR3 totals 15 residues. The CDR3 DNA reads TGCAGCGTTGAAGGGAGCGGGGGCAAGTTAGATACGCAGTATTTT. It translates to CSVEGSGGKLDTQYF.

This clone was counted between two and nine times. The chain combines TRBV6-1 with TRBJ2-1; D unclear. This CDR3 comprises 13 residues. Germline CDR1 reads MNHNS; CDR2 reads SASEGT. V lost 2 bases to trimming and J lost 7 bases, with 9 bases between them. CDR3 amino acids: CASSEFMANEQFF. The CDR3 nucleotides read TGTGCCAGCAGTGAATTTATGGCGAATGAGCAGTTCTTC.

This clone has only a few counts. The chain carries TRBV7-3 and TRBJ1-1; TRBD1 agrees at 7 bases. This CDR3 comprises 14 residues. The V gene end was trimmed by 4 bases and the J gene end by 1 base; junction bases not matched to a gene: 3. CDR1 is SGHTA and CDR2 is FQGTGA in the germline V gene. As DNA, the CDR3 is TGTGCCAGCAGCTCCCAGGGGGGGAACACTGAAGCTTTCTTT. Its protein product is CASSSQGGNTEAFF.

The sample holds a few counts of this clone. This sequence joins TRBV19 and TRBJ1-3; D not resolved. CDR1 and CDR2 (germline): LNHDA, SQIVND (reference sequence). The CDR3 is made up of 14 amino acids. Trimming took 8 bases from V and 4 from J, leaving 15 bases between them. Written as DNA, the CDR3 is TGTGCCAGTGGACGGCCTGGTTACGGAAACACCATATATTTT. It codes for CASGRPGYGNTIYF.

The rearrangement links TRBV25-1 to TRBJ1-1; weak D call: TRBD1 (6 bases). V lost 5 bases and J 8 bases, leaving 12 bases between the germline ends. This CDR3 contains 12 residues. Germline CDR1 and CDR2: MGHDK and SYGVNS. The CDR3 nucleotides read TGTGCCAGCAGTCTAGGGACACTAGAAGCTTTCTTT. This gives the protein CASSLGTLEAFF.

Sample share makes this clone medium-sized (0.01 to 0.1%). The V and J genes are TRBV11-2 and TRBJ2-7; 7 bases agree with TRBD2. The CDR3 is 16 residues long. The V gene end was trimmed by 1 base and the J gene end by 0 bases; junction bases not matched to a gene: 6. The germline CDR1 and CDR2 sequences are SGHAT and FQNNGV. CDR3 amino acids: CASSLGVQRGSYEQYF. The CDR3 DNA follows: TGTGCCAGCAGCTTAGGTGTCCAGCGGGGCTCCTACGAGCAGTACTTC.